A selection of T cell receptor beta chains follows, all from one sample in a study of shared clonotypes between healthy human individuals. The table came from immunoSEQ multiplex PCR; TCRdb's copy has only in-frame clones and leaves some out. The table shows approximately 1,500,000 clones, with approximately 97% occurring only once. The sample taken for sequencing was naive CD4+ T cells sorted from blood. The origin of the receptors is a man aged 25-45 years in good health. CDR3s include the opening cysteine and the closing phenylalanine or tryptophan. The D gene is left open where the match is weak. Only part of the rows carry a size: once, few, many, or a class if the clone is expanded.

J gene: TRBJ1-2
V gene: TRBV14
clone size: -
D gene: -
CDR3 protein: CASSQGEGYGYTF
CDR3 DNA: TGTGCCAGCAGCCAAGGGGAGGGGTATGGCTACACCTTC

J gene: TRBJ1-4
V gene: TRBV18
clone size: -
D gene: -
CDR3 protein: CASSHPGTNEKLFF
CDR3 DNA: TGTGCCAGCTCACATCCGGGAACGAATGAAAAACTGTTTTTT

J gene: TRBJ1-3
V gene: TRBV5-1
clone size: -
D gene: -
CDR3 protein: CASRSEYFTGNTIYF
CDR3 DNA: TGCGCCAGCAGGTCGGAGTACTTTACCGGAAACACCATATATTTT

J gene: TRBJ2-7
V gene: TRBV19
clone size: -
D gene: TRBD1
CDR3 protein: CASSRDSRLSYEQYF
CDR3 DNA: TGTGCCAGTAGTCGGGACAGCCGACTCTCCTACGAGCAGTACTTC

J gene: TRBJ1-2
V gene: TRBV2
clone size: -
D gene: -
CDR3 protein: CASAYSDPDGYTF
CDR3 DNA: TGTGCCAGCGCCTACAGTGATCCAGATGGCTACACCTTC

J gene: TRBJ2-7
V gene: TRBV11-2
clone size: -
D gene: TRBD1
CDR3 protein: CASSGLRDRAHEQYF
CDR3 DNA: TGTGCCAGCAGCGGACTCAGGGACAGGGCCCACGAGCAGTACTTC

J gene: TRBJ2-3
V gene: TRBV7-2
clone size: -
D gene: -
CDR3 protein: CASSLLMDTQYF
CDR3 DNA: TGTGCCAGCAGCTTATTAATGGATACGCAGTATTTT

J gene: TRBJ2-5
V gene: TRBV28
clone size: -
D gene: TRBD2
CDR3 protein: CASRTPGLAGVTQYF
CDR3 DNA: TGTGCCAGCAGAACCCCCGGACTAGCGGGAGTAACCCAGTACTTC

J gene: TRBJ2-2
V gene: TRBV4-2
clone size: -
D gene: TRBD2
CDR3 protein: CASSQDRLAGGQTGELFF
CDR3 DNA: TGTGCCAGCAGCCAAGATCGGCTAGCGGGAGGGCAAACCGGGGAGCTGTTTTTT

J gene: TRBJ2-2
V gene: TRBV9
clone size: -
D gene: TRBD2
CDR3 protein: CASSYGLAGGSNTGELFF
CDR3 DNA: TGTGCCAGCAGCTATGGACTAGCGGGAGGCTCGAACACCGGGGAGCTGTTTTTT

J gene: TRBJ1-2
V gene: TRBV18
clone size: -
D gene: TRBD1
CDR3 protein: CASSLQGALDYGYTF
CDR3 DNA: TGTGCCAGCTCATTACAGGGGGCCCTTGACTATGGCTACACCTTC

J gene: TRBJ2-2
V gene: TRBV25-1
clone size: -
D gene: TRBD2
CDR3 protein: CASSRMRLASGELFF
CDR3 DNA: TGTGCCAGCAGTCGGATGAGACTAGCGTCCGGGGAGCTGTTTTTT

J gene: TRBJ1-5
V gene: TRBV5-6
clone size: few
D gene: -
CDR3 protein: CASSLNANQPQHF
CDR3 DNA: TGTGCCAGCAGTCTCAATGCCAATCAGCCCCAGCATTTT

J gene: TRBJ2-4
V gene: TRBV25-1
clone size: -
D gene: -
CDR3 protein: CASRVANIQYF
CDR3 DNA: TGTGCCAGCAGGGTGGCAAACATTCAGTACTTC

J gene: TRBJ2-1
V gene: TRBV7-6
clone size: -
D gene: TRBD2
CDR3 protein: CASSSLSGRAHNEQFF
CDR3 DNA: TGTGCCAGCAGCTCCCTTAGCGGGAGGGCCCACAATGAGCAGTTCTTC

J gene: TRBJ2-6
V gene: TRBV6-6
clone size: -
D gene: -
CDR3 protein: CASSLSSGANVLTF
CDR3 DNA: TGTGCCAGCAGCCTATCATCTGGGGCCAACGTCCTGACTTTC

J gene: TRBJ2-2
V gene: TRBV5-1
clone size: -
D gene: TRBD2
CDR3 protein: CASSFVGGPSGELFF
CDR3 DNA: TGCGCCAGCAGCTTTGTGGGAGGGCCTTCCGGGGAGCTGTTTTTT

J gene: TRBJ1-3
V gene: TRBV29-1
clone size: -
D gene: -
CDR3 protein: CSAHSSGNTIYF
CDR3 DNA: TGCAGCGCCCATAGCTCTGGAAACACCATATATTTT

J gene: TRBJ2-3
V gene: TRBV11-2
clone size: -
D gene: TRBD2
CDR3 protein: CASRLGGDTQYF
CDR3 DNA: TGTGCCAGCAGACTCGGGGGGGATACGCAGTATTTT

J gene: TRBJ2-1
V gene: TRBV19
clone size: -
D gene: -
CDR3 protein: CASSIYREGNNEQFF
CDR3 DNA: TGTGCCAGTAGTATCTACCGAGAGGGTAACAATGAGCAGTTCTTC

J gene: TRBJ2-1
V gene: TRBV20-1
clone size: -
D gene: -
CDR3 protein: CSCLDYNEQFF
CDR3 DNA: TGCAGTTGTCTAGACTACAATGAGCAGTTCTTC

J gene: TRBJ2-1
V gene: TRBV5-1
clone size: -
D gene: TRBD1
CDR3 protein: CASSLSGTGGYNEQFF
CDR3 DNA: TGCGCCAGCAGCTTGTCGGGGACAGGGGGCTACAATGAGCAGTTCTTC

J gene: TRBJ2-5
V gene: TRBV19
clone size: -
D gene: TRBD1
CDR3 protein: CASSMGSLQGTDETQYF
CDR3 DNA: TGTGCCAGTAGTATGGGGTCCCTACAGGGGACGGACGAGACCCAGTACTTC

J gene: TRBJ2-5
V gene: TRBV6-5
clone size: -
D gene: -
CDR3 protein: CASRRAGYQETQYF
CDR3 DNA: TGTGCCAGCCGTAGGGCAGGCTACCAAGAGACCCAGTACTTC

J gene: TRBJ2-2
V gene: TRBV5-4
clone size: once
D gene: -
CDR3 protein: CASSLGSNTGELFF
CDR3 DNA: TGTGCCAGCAGCTTGGGTTCAAACACCGGGGAGCTGTTTTTT

J gene: TRBJ1-1
V gene: TRBV5-1
clone size: -
D gene: -
CDR3 protein: CASSSRDSMNTEAFF
CDR3 DNA: TGCGCCAGCAGCTCGAGGGATTCGATGAACACTGAAGCTTTCTTT

J gene: TRBJ2-3
V gene: TRBV18
clone size: -
D gene: TRBD2
CDR3 protein: CASSPRSAGALESTQYF
CDR3 DNA: TGTGCCAGCTCACCAAGATCAGCGGGAGCCCTCGAGAGTACGCAGTATTTT

J gene: TRBJ2-1
V gene: TRBV19
clone size: -
D gene: -
CDR3 protein: CASSMGPGRSSYNEQFF
CDR3 DNA: TGTGCCAGTAGTATGGGGCCAGGGAGGAGCTCCTACAATGAGCAGTTCTTC

J gene: TRBJ2-3
V gene: TRBV7-3
clone size: -
D gene: TRBD2
CDR3 protein: CASSLTSGRAFGTDTQYF
CDR3 DNA: TGTGCCAGCAGCCTGACTAGCGGGAGGGCCTTTGGCACAGATACGCAGTATTTT

J gene: TRBJ2-1
V gene: TRBV5-6
clone size: -
D gene: -
CDR3 protein: CASSLPGQYNEQFF
CDR3 DNA: TGTGCCAGCAGCTTACCCGGGCAGTACAATGAGCAGTTCTTC

J gene: TRBJ2-5
V gene: TRBV28
clone size: -
D gene: TRBD2
CDR3 protein: CASTRRRLAGVETQYF
CDR3 DNA: TGTGCCAGCACCCGTCGTCGACTAGCGGGAGTAGAGACCCAGTACTTC

J gene: TRBJ2-1
V gene: TRBV5-1
clone size: -
D gene: -
CDR3 protein: CASSLEGTEQFF
CDR3 DNA: TGCGCCAGCAGCTTGGAGGGGACTGAGCAGTTCTTC

J gene: TRBJ1-1
V gene: TRBV18
clone size: -
D gene: TRBD1
CDR3 protein: CASSPTGGVSEAFF
CDR3 DNA: TGTGCCAGCTCACCAACAGGGGGGGTGAGTGAAGCTTTCTTT

J gene: TRBJ2-5
V gene: TRBV19
clone size: -
D gene: TRBD1
CDR3 protein: CASSIGQGRAETQYF
CDR3 DNA: TGTGCCAGTAGTATCGGACAGGGGAGGGCGGAGACCCAGTACTTC

J gene: TRBJ2-7
V gene: TRBV14
clone size: -
D gene: -
CDR3 protein: CASSQLSRFPYEQYF
CDR3 DNA: TGTGCCAGCAGCCAACTCTCTAGGTTCCCATACGAGCAGTACTTC

J gene: TRBJ2-5
V gene: TRBV7-9
clone size: -
D gene: -
CDR3 protein: CASSLNRGFAETQYF
CDR3 DNA: TGTGCCAGCAGCTTAAATCGCGGGTTTGCGGAGACCCAGTACTTC

J gene: TRBJ2-5
V gene: TRBV9
clone size: -
D gene: -
CDR3 protein: CASSVGLGDTSETQYF
CDR3 DNA: TGTGCCAGCAGCGTAGGCCTAGGGGATACCTCAGAGACCCAGTACTTC

J gene: TRBJ1-4
V gene: TRBV7-3
clone size: -
D gene: TRBD1
CDR3 protein: CASSFSDRVLKTNEKLFF
CDR3 DNA: TGTGCCAGCAGCTTTTCGGACAGGGTTTTGAAGACTAATGAAAAACTGTTTTTT

J gene: TRBJ1-1
V gene: TRBV5-4
clone size: -
D gene: -
CDR3 protein: CASSLAGALRTEAFF
CDR3 DNA: TGTGCCAGCAGCTTGGCCGGGGCCTTGAGAACTGAAGCTTTCTTT

J gene: TRBJ2-2
V gene: TRBV4-3
clone size: -
D gene: TRBD2
CDR3 protein: CASSQVLAGYPNTGELFF
CDR3 DNA: TGCGCCAGCAGCCAAGTACTAGCGGGATATCCTAACACCGGGGAGCTGTTTTTT

J gene: TRBJ2-3
V gene: TRBV19
clone size: -
D gene: TRBD1
CDR3 protein: CASRETGTGTDTQYF
CDR3 DNA: TGTGCCAGTAGGGAAACCGGGACAGGGACAGATACGCAGTATTTT

J gene: TRBJ1-5
V gene: TRBV10-2
clone size: -
D gene: -
CDR3 protein: CASSGTGNQPQHF
CDR3 DNA: TGCGCCAGCAGTGGGACAGGCAATCAGCCCCAGCATTTT

J gene: TRBJ2-7
V gene: TRBV18
clone size: once
D gene: TRBD2
CDR3 protein: CATSGTSGSYSPEQYF
CDR3 DNA: TGTGCCACCTCCGGGACTAGCGGTAGTTATTCACCCGAGCAGTACTTC

J gene: TRBJ1-3
V gene: TRBV15
clone size: -
D gene: TRBD1
CDR3 protein: CATSRYRGLGNTIYF
CDR3 DNA: TGTGCCACCAGCAGATATAGGGGGCTTGGAAACACCATATATTTT

J gene: TRBJ2-7
V gene: TRBV28
clone size: once
D gene: -
CDR3 protein: CASSLFPSYEQYF
CDR3 DNA: TGTGCCAGCAGTTTATTCCCCTCCTACGAGCAGTACTTC

J gene: TRBJ1-4
V gene: TRBV7-2
clone size: -
D gene: -
CDR3 protein: CASSAAGRREKLFF
CDR3 DNA: TGTGCCAGCAGCGCCGCAGGGAGGAGGGAAAAACTGTTTTTT

J gene: TRBJ1-1
V gene: TRBV28
clone size: -
D gene: -
CDR3 protein: CASSISGATEAFF
CDR3 DNA: TGTGCCAGCAGTATTTCCGGGGCCACTGAAGCTTTCTTT

J gene: TRBJ1-2
V gene: TRBV25-1
clone size: -
D gene: -
CDR3 protein: CASNGGAGGYTF
CDR3 DNA: TGTGCCAGCAATGGAGGGGCCGGAGGCTACACCTTC

J gene: TRBJ2-5
V gene: TRBV5-1
clone size: -
D gene: -
CDR3 protein: CASSLGSTQETQYF
CDR3 DNA: TGCGCCAGCAGCTTGGGGTCAACTCAAGAGACCCAGTACTTC